These 7 T cell receptor beta chains were sequenced from one sample in a study of CD8+CD57+ T cells in acquired aplastic anemia (dated by TCRdb to the late 2010s). The reads were generated on an Illumina HiSeq 2000. TCR beta VDJ combination and CDR3 sequence profiling used genomic DNA as the template. TCRdb trimmed public reads at Q25 via fastp, called clones via MiXCR and kept in-frame beta chains. Under each unique CDR3 protein, matching rows form one entry showing the most common genes and DNA. The sample profile shows about 220,000 distinct CDR3 sequences; around 32% of them were found once. The ten largest make up 0.95% to 1.3% of the sample. Input material: sorted CD4+, CD8+, or CD8+CD57+ T cells (not recorded which) from PBMCs. These receptors came from a human donor in good health, serving as a control.

The chain employs TRBV10-3 and TRBJ1-6; the D gene is possibly TRBD1 (6 bases). The germline CDR1 and CDR2 sequences are ENHRY and SYGVKD. This CDR3 region has 14 residues. V was pared by 4 bases and J by 9 bases, with 13 bases between. CDR3 residues: CAISVEGEGSPLHF. In nucleotides, the CDR3 is TGTGCCATCAGTGTGGAGGGGGAGGGTTCACCCCTCCACTTT.

The table lists this clonotype with many counts. An end of the junction differs from the germline gene, which may be a read error. The chain employs TRBV5-1 and TRBJ2-3, with 13 bases aligning to TRBD2. The CDR3 sequence is 16 residues long. Germline values: CDR1 SGHRS, CDR2 YFSETQ. CDR3 sequence reads: CASSLGLAGSTDTQYF. As DNA, the CDR3 is TGTGCCAGCAGCTTGGGACTAGCGGGGAGCACAGATACGCAGTATTTT.

The V and J genes are TRBV15 and TRBJ2-5; TRBD1 aligns across 8 bases. The CDR3 is 16 residues long. Trimming took 3 bases from V and 9 from J; bases not matched to a gene: 15. From germline, CDR1 is LNHNV and CDR2 YYDKDF (reference sequence). The CDR3 region is CATSREQGVGSQPQYF. The CDR3 DNA reads TGTGCCACCAGCAGGGAACAGGGGGTTGGCAGTCAGCCCCAGTACTTC.

Worth noting for this clonotype: Possible read error: a much larger clone is one base away. The conserved phenylalanine or tryptophan normally closing the CDR3 is absent here, so this likely arose from a read error. This rearrangement joins TRBV5-1 to TRBJ2-5, with D tentatively TRBD1 (5 bases). Per germline, CDR1 SGHRS and CDR2 YFSETQ. Trimming left V 2 bases short and J 5 bases short, with 13 bases between. This CDR3 spans 14 amino acids. The CDR3 is CASSLYRYPETQYL. DNA of the CDR3: TGCGCCAGCAGCTTATACAGGTATCCGGAGACCCAGTACCTC.

This clonotype has a count of ten or more. The rearrangement joins TRBV20-1 to TRBJ1-2; no reliable D call. V was shortened by 2 bases and J by 0 bases, with 10 bases between the two germline ends. The CDR3 extends over 14 amino acids. Germline CDR1 and CDR2: DFQATT and SNEGSKA (reference sequence). CDR3 sequence: CSARIPRTNYGYTF. The CDR3 nucleotides are TGCAGTGCTAGAATTCCACGAACTAACTATGGCTACACCTTC.

Many counts were recorded for this clonotype. This rearrangement joins TRBV6-2 or TRBV6-3 to TRBJ1-6, with D perhaps matching TRBD1 (6 bases). Trimming pared 5 bases from V and 6 bases from J, leaving 23 bases between. The CDR3 consists of 18 residues. Looked up from germline, CDR1 is MNHEY and CDR2 is SVGEGT. In DNA, the CDR3 is TGTGCCAGCAGTCTACGGCGGGGGGCGCGGCACAGTAATTCACCCCTCCACTTT. Translation gives CASSLRRGARHSNSPLHF.

This clonotype was counted only a few times. The V gene is TRBV20-1, the J gene TRBJ1-4; 7 bases map to TRBD1. The CDR3 spans 13 residues. Germline V gene lookup returns CDR1 DFQATT and CDR2 SNEGSKA (reference sequence). The V gene end was trimmed by 6 bases and the J gene end by 8 bases; junction bases not matched to a gene: 9. The CDR3 nucleotides are TGCAGTGCGATAGGGGGCTCGGCAGAAAAACTGTTTTTT. Amino acid sequence: CSAIGGSAEKLFF.